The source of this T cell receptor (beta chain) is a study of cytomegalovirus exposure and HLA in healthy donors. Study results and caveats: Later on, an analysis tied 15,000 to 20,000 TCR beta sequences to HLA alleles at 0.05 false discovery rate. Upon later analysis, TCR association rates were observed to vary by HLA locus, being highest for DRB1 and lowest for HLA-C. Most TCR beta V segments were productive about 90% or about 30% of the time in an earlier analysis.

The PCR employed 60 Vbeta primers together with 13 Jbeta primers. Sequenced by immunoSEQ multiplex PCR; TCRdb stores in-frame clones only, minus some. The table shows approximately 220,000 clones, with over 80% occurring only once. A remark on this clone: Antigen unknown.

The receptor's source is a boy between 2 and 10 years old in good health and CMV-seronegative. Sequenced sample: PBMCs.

The CDR3 spells CASSSTAGGLNEQFF. As DNA, the CDR3 is TGCGCCAGCAGCTCCACAGCGGGGGGGCTCAATGAGCAGTTCTTC. The chain is built from TRBV5-1 and TRBJ2-1; the match to TRBD2 covers 10 bases. Trimming cost V 3 bases and J 6 bases; bases outside gene matches: 6. The CDR3 totals 15 residues. CDR1 is SGHRS and CDR2 is YFSETQ in the germline V gene.